This T cell receptor beta chain originates from a study of cytomegalovirus exposure and HLA in healthy donors. V shed 5 bases and J shed 4 bases, with 15 bases lying between them. Germline V gene data show CDR1 as KGHSH and CDR2 as LQKENI. The CDR3 contains 15 residues. This PCR relied on a set of 60 Vbeta primers and 13 Jbeta primers. Libraries were prepared by immunoSEQ multiplex PCR; TCRdb keeps only in-frame clonotypes and omits some of them. This table has approximately 180,000 clones, about three quarters appearing once. The chain is built from TRBV18 and TRBJ2-1; maybe TRBD2 (5 bases). The receptor was derived from a middle-aged man in good health and CMV-seropositive. The sequencing sample was made of PBMCs. For the CDR3, the DNA is TGTGCCAGCTCAAGGTTAGAGGGTCAGTACAATGAGCAGTTCTTC. Amino acid sequence: CASSRLEGQYNEQFF.